The 10 T cell receptor beta chains in this list originate from one sample, sequenced in a study of blood T cell repertoires in COVID-19. Here immunoSEQ multiplex PCR was the method, and the copy in TCRdb shows in-frame clones only, minus some. The sample carries roughly 340,000 clones, more than 75% recorded once. Sequencing was performed on peripheral blood. The receptors derive from a woman aged 45-60 years with COVID-19, enrolled during active disease.

The chain is built from TRBV5-1 and TRBJ1-4; D gene uncertain. V was clipped by 4 bases and J by 2 bases, with 9 bases between them. The CDR3 runs to 14 residues. Looked up from germline, CDR1 is SGHRS and CDR2 is YFSETQ. For the CDR3, the DNA is TGCGCCAGCAGCGGAACAGCTACTAATGAAAAACTGTTTTTT. It translates to CASSGTATNEKLFF.

The chain recombines TRBV4-2 with TRBJ2-1, with 10 bases identical to TRBD2. Germline V gene data show CDR1 as LGHNA and CDR2 as YNFKEQ. The CDR3 is 16 amino acids. V gave up 4 bases and J gave up 8 bases; unmatched junction bases: 11. CDR3: CASSRKSGGEWDEQFF. Written as DNA, the CDR3 is TGTGCCAGCAGCCGCAAGAGCGGGGGGGAATGGGATGAGCAGTTCTTC.

The chain recombines TRBV15 with TRBJ2-7; tentative D call: TRBD1 (6 bases). CDR1 and CDR2 from the germline V gene are LNHNV and YYDKDF (reference sequence). The CDR3 runs to 14 residues. Between the trimmed V and J ends, which lost 3 bases and 2 bases, there was a span of 11 bases. CDR3 loop: CATSRLTGTYEQYF. The DNA for the CDR3 is TGTGCCACCAGCAGGCTGACAGGAACCTACGAGCAGTACTTC.

This clone has a handful of counts. This CDR3 is also generated by other DNA sequences in the sample. The chain joins TRBV5-1 to TRBJ2-1; possible D gene TRBD1, 7 bases. From germline, CDR1 is SGHRS and CDR2 YFSETQ. The CDR3 extends over 15 amino acids. Trimming left V 1 base short and J 4 bases short, with 12 bases between. The CDR3 DNA reads TGCGCCAGCAGCTTGTTGGCAGGGGGGTACAATGAGCAGTTCTTC. It codes for CASSLLAGGYNEQFF.

This chain connects TRBV5-5 to TRBJ2-1; D gene unclear. CDR3 length: 15 amino acids. Germline loops: CDR1 SGHKS, CDR2 YYEKEE (reference sequence). V was pared by 1 base and J by 0 bases, with 8 bases between. The CDR3 loop reads CASSLTAPSYNEQFF. The CDR3 coding sequence is TGTGCCAGCAGCTTGACAGCCCCCTCCTACAATGAGCAGTTCTTC.

The chain joins TRBV15 to TRBJ1-1; the D gene is possibly TRBD1 (5 bases). The CDR3 consists of 13 residues. Germline CDR1 LNHNV, CDR2 YYDKDF (reference sequence). Trimming shortened V by 0 bases and J by 6 bases, and 8 bases separated the two germline ends. The CDR3 loop is CATSRDQGAEAFF. CDR3 DNA sequence: TGTGCCACCAGCAGAGATCAGGGCGCTGAAGCTTTCTTT.

The rearrangement joins TRBV7-6 to TRBJ2-2, with TRBD2 identical over 16 bases. This CDR3 region has 18 residues. CDR1 and CDR2 (germline): SGHVS, FNYEAQ. Losses at the gene ends were 3 bases for V and 0 bases for J; bases not matched to a gene: 1. This chain's CDR3 is CASSLGLAGGPNTGELFF. CDR3 bases: TGTGCCAGCAGCTTGGGACTAGCGGGAGGGCCGAACACCGGGGAGCTGTTTTTT.

The chain carries TRBV5-8 and TRBJ2-3; D gene uncertain. Looked up from germline, CDR1 is SGHTS and CDR2 is YDEGEE. The V gene lost 5 bases and the J gene lost 0 bases, with 7 bases spanning the gap. The CDR3 covers 13 residues. The CDR3 sequence: CASRYYSTDTQYF. DNA for the CDR3: TGTGCCAGCAGATATTATAGCACAGATACGCAGTATTTT.

This clone came up a few times. The chain's CDR3 is CASSFKPSGRKDYEQYF. The CDR3 bases are TGTGCCAGCAGCTTCAAGCCTAGCGGGAGAAAAGACTACGAGCAGTACTTC. V and J are TRBV11-3 and TRBJ2-7, with 10 bases lining up with TRBD2. The CDR3 has 17 amino acids. Germline CDR1 and CDR2: SGHNT and YENEEA. J gave up 3 bases and V 3 bases, and 11 bases lay outside the gene matches.

This chain links TRBV24-1 with TRBJ2-1; a possible D gene is TRBD1 (6 bases). With 9 bases removed from V and 6 bases from J, the gap between germline ends came to 14 bases. The germline V gene encodes CDR1 KGHDR and CDR2 SFDVKD. The CDR3 has 13 residues. The CDR3 DNA follows: TGTGCCACCTCGGGCCCCAGGGGCAATGAGCAGTTCTTC. The encoded protein is CATSGPRGNEQFF.